The entry that follows covers one TCR beta chain sequence. No cognate antigen has been identified for it. Base qualities are not recorded, but no much larger clone differs from it by a single base. This sample stems from a study of OX40 agonist ivuxolimab in advanced cancers. Regarding the research as a whole: Ivuxolimab, which targeted the costimulatory receptor OX40 (CD134), was an agonistic, fully human IgG2 monoclonal antibody. Prior anti-PD-1, anti-PD-L1 or anti-CTLA-4 therapy was permitted, and checkpoint inhibitors had been received by under 50% of dose-escalation patients. Three dose-escalation patients achieved partial responses, one with hepatocellular carcinoma and two with cutaneous melanoma. In the dose-escalation cohort, around 80% of patients were male, and the mean age was roughly 60 years with a range of roughly 20 to 85. Peripheral TCRbeta sequencing was intended to test whether TCR sequence diversity was altered and clonal T-cell expansion was caused by ivuxolimab. The paper covers the monotherapy dose-escalation part of the phase I ivuxolimab trial, which included N ≈ 57 patients. Intravenous ivuxolimab was administered to patients every 2 weeks at six dose levels: 0.01, 0.1, 0.3, 1.5, 3 and 10 mg/kg. Of the roughly 52 patients in dose escalation, some 20 had hepatocellular carcinoma, some 15 had melanoma, 9 had renal cell carcinoma and 9 had head and neck cancer. The study at large found these results: After ivuxolimab, more expanded clones were found on average in CD8+ T cells than in CD4+ T cells. The antigen specificity of the peripheral T cells that underwent clonal expansion was not determined. Low levels of normalized T-cell clonal expansion were also shown by some nonresponding patients. Partial responders in the 0.1-3.0 mg/kg groups had among the lowest normalized peripheral clonal expansion, especially among CD8+ T cells. At doses of 0.1 to 3.0 mg/kg, clonal expansion of both CD4+ and CD8+ T cells in blood was seen between baseline and week 6.

The V end loses 8 bases and the J end loses 5 bases, and a stretch of 15 bases separates them. The germline V gene (reference sequence) supplies CDR1 GTSNPN and CDR2 SVGIG. Its CDR3 holds 12 amino acids, cysteine through phenylalanine. Only the CDR3 part of the read is kept: 36 bases, read in frame from the first base. Patients with a history of autoimmune disease or receiving systemic immunosuppression were excluded from the trial. Peripheral blood for TCR sequencing was collected from all dose cohorts at baseline, on cycle 4 day 1, and on cycle 7 day 1. Samples were obtained from an open-label, multicenter, first-in-human phase I dose-escalation trial of ivuxolimab. Adults with locally advanced or metastatic head and neck squamous cell, hepatocellular, melanoma or renal cell carcinoma were enrolled in the trial. CD4+ and CD8+ T cells were sorted separately from peripheral blood before TCR sequencing.

For sequencing of the TCRbeta CDR3 region, genomic DNA was extracted from the sorted cells. The immunoSEQ Assay was used to sequence the TCRbeta CDR3 regions. Held by TCRdb, this immuneACCESS table contains in-frame sequences only and omits some clones. Under half of the omission traces to an unresolved V gene where checked; the cause of the rest is unknown. The sample table holds roughly 76,000 clones, of which approximately 86% were seen once. The ten largest clones add up to roughly 8% of the sample. This specimen consisted of CD4+ or CD8+ T cells sorted from blood, obtained in a trial of the OX40 agonist ivuxolimab. The TCR sequence derives from an adult with an advanced solid tumor such as melanoma, head and neck, liver or kidney cancer. The V and J segments used are TRBV30 and TRBJ2-5, with TRBD1 tentatively as D gene (6 bases match). CDR3 reads: CAGDKGSETQYF. The sequence in DNA is TGTGCCGGGGACAAGGGATCGGAGACCCAGTACTTC.